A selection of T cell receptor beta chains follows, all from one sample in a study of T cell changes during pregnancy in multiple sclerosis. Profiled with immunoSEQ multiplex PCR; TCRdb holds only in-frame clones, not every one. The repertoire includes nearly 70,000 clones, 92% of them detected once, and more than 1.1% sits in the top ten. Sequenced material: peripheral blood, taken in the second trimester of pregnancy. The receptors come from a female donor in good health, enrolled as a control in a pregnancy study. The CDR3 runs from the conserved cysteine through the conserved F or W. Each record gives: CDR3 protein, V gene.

CDR3aa: CASSWDSITGELFF
v_gene: TRBV6-1

CDR3aa: CASSIFGGDYGYTF
v_gene: TRBV19

CDR3aa: CAWDSSYNSPLHF
v_gene: TRBV30

CDR3aa: CASSRGLAISVDTQYF
v_gene: TRBV10-1

CDR3aa: CAISESTGTKFNEQFF
v_gene: TRBV10-3

CDR3aa: CASKMGLPTDTQYF
v_gene: TRBV27

CDR3aa: CASSQGTAGNTIYF
v_gene: TRBV6-6

CDR3aa: CASSLGSGRAYRYNEQFF
v_gene: TRBV28

CDR3aa: CATSRDEDYGYTF
v_gene: TRBV15

CDR3aa: CASSFIGLADLTGELFF
v_gene: TRBV5-6

CDR3aa: CATSRLAGASYEQYF
v_gene: TRBV15

CDR3aa: CASSLLGDNEQFF
v_gene: TRBV14

CDR3aa: CASSLDQANYEQYF
v_gene: TRBV7-9

CDR3aa: CASSQARGSSYEQYF
v_gene: TRBV4-3

CDR3aa: CASSDPVQGSGKLFF
v_gene: TRBV19

CDR3aa: CATSRAGNYEQYF
v_gene: TRBV15

CDR3aa: CASSLSSGYEQYF
v_gene: TRBV27

CDR3aa: CASSRRDRVEAFF
v_gene: TRBV7-8

CDR3aa: CASSQDVQVHDRNTIYF
v_gene: TRBV4-3

CDR3aa: CASTGRGLTGEKLFF
v_gene: TRBV6-6

CDR3aa: CASSSLAGGNEQFF
v_gene: TRBV18

CDR3aa: CASSLGTSGSVYTGELFF
v_gene: TRBV7-2

CDR3aa: CASSQLRSQGIGNQPQHF
v_gene: TRBV4-2

CDR3aa: CASKGQGWYGDEKLFF
v_gene: TRBV13

CDR3aa: CASSLTGSFTEAFF
v_gene: TRBV7-3

CDR3aa: CASSITGTTEAFF
v_gene: TRBV6-1

CDR3aa: CASSLTGTGVTNYGYTF
v_gene: TRBV5-1

CDR3aa: CACRFDRVNTEAFF
v_gene: TRBV28

CDR3aa: CASRERTETYEQYF
v_gene: TRBV5-1

CDR3aa: CASTDPGGFWGYTF
v_gene: TRBV6-6

CDR3aa: CASRTGVQETQYF
v_gene: TRBV7-8

CDR3aa: CASSKRGLADTQYF
v_gene: TRBV11-1

CDR3aa: CASSEYTPGQGYGYTF
v_gene: TRBV9

CDR3aa: CASSLLPKGAYEQYF
v_gene: TRBV5-5

CDR3aa: CASSPGVPSVAGELFF
v_gene: TRBV18

CDR3aa: CASTASSYNEQFF
v_gene: TRBV11-2

CDR3aa: CASSIGTGSPLAYGYTF
v_gene: TRBV19

CDR3aa: CARSLATGGSTEAFF
v_gene: TRBV5-3

CDR3aa: CASSEGGVWNTGELFF
v_gene: TRBV6-1

CDR3aa: CAWSVVERLATGELFF
v_gene: TRBV30

CDR3aa: CASSIGQGAWETQYF
v_gene: TRBV21-1

CDR3aa: CASSFRTSGLETQYF
v_gene: TRBV7-6